This T cell receptor beta chain is from a study of identical twins. Study-wide points: Carriage of fewer insertions was seen in abundant cord blood beta clonotypes, whereas memory repertoires showed none.

On this clonotype itself: Its target is not known.

One entry per CDR3 protein, called by TCRdb with MiXCR from the 5' RACE reads. The sample gives about 530,000 distinct CDR3 sequences, under 25% of which show up once; approximately 0.52% is in the top ten. Germline loops: CDR1 SNHLY, CDR2 FYNNEI. Trimming cost V 2 bases and J 4 bases, with 18 bases left between them. The CDR3 covers 16 residues. Healthy Caucasians alone served as donors. These data were also reused for a study on yellow fever vaccine responses in identical twins.

This TCR came from a woman under 30 in good health. The sequencing sample was made of CD4+ T cells sorted from blood. This chain uses TRBV2 with TRBJ2-7, with D possibly TRBD2 on 6 matching bases. The chain's CDR3 is CASSETGRPPPYEQYF. The CDR3 DNA reads as TGTGCCAGCAGTGAAACCGGGAGACCTCCTCCTTACGAGCAGTACTTC.